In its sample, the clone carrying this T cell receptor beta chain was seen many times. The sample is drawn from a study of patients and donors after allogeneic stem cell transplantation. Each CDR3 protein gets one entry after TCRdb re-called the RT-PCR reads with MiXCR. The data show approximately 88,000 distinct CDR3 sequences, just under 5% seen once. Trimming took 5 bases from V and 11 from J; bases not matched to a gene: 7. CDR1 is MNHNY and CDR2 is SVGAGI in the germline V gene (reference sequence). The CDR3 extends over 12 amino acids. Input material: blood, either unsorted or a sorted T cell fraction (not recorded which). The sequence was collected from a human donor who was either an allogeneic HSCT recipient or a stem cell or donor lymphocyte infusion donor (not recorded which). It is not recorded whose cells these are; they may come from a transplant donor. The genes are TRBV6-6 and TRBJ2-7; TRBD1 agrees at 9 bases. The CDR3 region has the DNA TGTGCCAGCAGTCGGGACAGGGAGGGGGAGTACTTC. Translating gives CASSRDREGEYF.